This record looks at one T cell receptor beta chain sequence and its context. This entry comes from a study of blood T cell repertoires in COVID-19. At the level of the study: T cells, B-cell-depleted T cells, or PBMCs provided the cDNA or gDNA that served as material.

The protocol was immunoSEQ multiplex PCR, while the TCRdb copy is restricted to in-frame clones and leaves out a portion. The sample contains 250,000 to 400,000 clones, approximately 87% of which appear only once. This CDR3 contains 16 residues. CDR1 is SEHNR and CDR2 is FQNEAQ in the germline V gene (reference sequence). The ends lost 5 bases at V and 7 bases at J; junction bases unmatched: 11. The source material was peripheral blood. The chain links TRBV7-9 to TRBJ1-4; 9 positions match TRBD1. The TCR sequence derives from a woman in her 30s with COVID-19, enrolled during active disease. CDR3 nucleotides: TGTGCCAGCAGCCCTCCTACAGGGGGCAGGGGTGAAAAACTGTTTTTT. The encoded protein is CASSPPTGGRGEKLFF.